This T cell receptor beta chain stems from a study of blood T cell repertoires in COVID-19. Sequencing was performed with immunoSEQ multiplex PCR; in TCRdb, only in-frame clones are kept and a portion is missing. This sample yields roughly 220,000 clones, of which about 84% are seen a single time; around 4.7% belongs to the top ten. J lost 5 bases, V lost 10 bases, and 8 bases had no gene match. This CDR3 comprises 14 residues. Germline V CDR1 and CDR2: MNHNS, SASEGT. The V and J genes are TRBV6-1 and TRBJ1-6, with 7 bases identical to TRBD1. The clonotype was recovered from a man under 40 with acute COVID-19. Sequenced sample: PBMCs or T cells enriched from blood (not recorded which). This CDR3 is CATRQGVNNSPLHF. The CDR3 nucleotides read TGTGCCACCCGACAGGGTGTGAATAATTCACCCCTCCACTTT.